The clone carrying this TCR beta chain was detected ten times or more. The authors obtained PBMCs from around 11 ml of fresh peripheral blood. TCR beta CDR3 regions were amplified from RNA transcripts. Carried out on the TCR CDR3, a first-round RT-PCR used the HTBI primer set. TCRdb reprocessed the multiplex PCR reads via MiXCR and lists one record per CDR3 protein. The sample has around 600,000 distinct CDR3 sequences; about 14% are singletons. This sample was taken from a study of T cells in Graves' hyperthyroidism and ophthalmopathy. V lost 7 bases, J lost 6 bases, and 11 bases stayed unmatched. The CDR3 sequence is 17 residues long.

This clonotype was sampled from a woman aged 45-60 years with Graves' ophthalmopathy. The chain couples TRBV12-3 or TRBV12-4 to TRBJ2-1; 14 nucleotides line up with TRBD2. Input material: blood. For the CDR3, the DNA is TGTGCCAGCATTCCGGGACTAGCGGGAGAGAGGGCCAATGAGCAGTTCTTC. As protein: CASIPGLAGERANEQFF.